Each of the 28 T cell receptor beta chains below was sequenced from the same sample in a study of T cell responses to AZD1222 COVID-19 vaccine. The data were produced by immunoSEQ multiplex PCR, yet TCRdb's version contains in-frame clones alone and is incomplete. This table holds about 39,000 clones, roughly 88% found once. Sequences were derived from peripheral blood, sampled 28 days after the second dose of the MenACWY control vaccine. The receptors were gathered from an adult who received the MenACWY meningococcal vaccine as a control.

This sequence joins TRBV19 and TRBJ2-3, with TRBD2 matching 9 bases. Germline V CDR1 and CDR2: LNHDA, SQIVND (reference sequence). J was trimmed by 5 bases and V by 5 bases; bases with no gene match: 8. The CDR3 is made up of 15 amino acids. The CDR3 spells CASSGTSRLEDTQYF. In nucleotides, the CDR3 is TGTGCCAGTAGTGGGACTAGCAGGTTGGAAGATACGCAGTATTTT. Full variable domain (missing parts from reference TRBV19 and TRBJ2-3): DGGITQSPKYLFRKEGQNVTLSCEQNLNHDAMYWYRQDPGQGLRLIYYSQIVNDFQKGDIAEGYSVSREKKESFPLTVTSAQKNPTAFYLCASSGTSRLEDTQYFGPGTRLTVL.

This clone has only a few counts. This chain joins TRBV27 and TRBJ2-7; 7 positions match TRBD1. V shed 5 bases and J 6 bases; nucleotides not matched to a gene: 19. Germline CDR1 reads MNHEY; CDR2 reads SMNVEV (reference sequence). The CDR3 runs 17 residues. The CDR3 nucleotides read TGTGCCAGCAGTCACATTACAGGGGATGGCCCTTACGGCGAGCAGTACTTC. Translation gives CASSHITGDGPYGEQYF.

The rearrangement uses TRBV7-2 and TRBJ2-2; D gene uncertain. The CDR3 consists of 15 residues. The germline V and J ends were trimmed by 2 bases and 5 bases, with 12 bases remaining between them. Germline CDR1 is SGHTA and CDR2 is FQGNSA. The CDR3 here is CASSLSAGSTGELFF. CDR3 nucleotide sequence: TGTGCCAGCAGCTTATCGGCAGGATCAACCGGGGAGCTGTTTTTT.

V and J are TRBV23-1 and TRBJ1-3; D is perhaps TRBD1 (6 bases). TRBV23-1 is an ORF; its function is uncertain. The CDR3 length is 14 residues. V was shortened by 8 bases and J by 0 bases, with 11 bases between the two germline ends. This CDR3 reads CASVDSSSGNTIYF. The CDR3 nucleotides read TGCGCCAGCGTGGACAGCTCCTCTGGAAACACCATATATTTT.

The rearrangement uses TRBV4-2 and TRBJ2-1; D possibly corresponds to TRBD1 (6 bases). This CDR3 is 17 amino acids long. Trimming took 4 bases from V and 2 from J, leaving 18 bases between them. The germline gives CDR1 LGHNA, CDR2 YNFKEQ. The CDR3 DNA reads as TGTGCCAGCAGCCCTGATTCGAACAGGGCCGCCTACAATGAGCAGTTCTTC. Its translation: CASSPDSNRAAYNEQFF.

This clone showed up just a few times. This sequence joins TRBV5-1 and TRBJ1-2, with D possibly matching TRBD1 (6 bases). Germline-derived CDR1 and CDR2 are SGHRS and YFSETQ. The CDR3 is 17 residues long. Between the trimmed V and J ends, which lost 0 bases and 3 bases, there was a span of 18 bases. This CDR3 reads CASSLAEAGVVYYGYTF. The CDR3 DNA reads as TGCGCCAGCAGCTTGGCCGAGGCAGGGGTGGTTTACTATGGCTACACCTTC.

The chain uses TRBV19 and TRBJ2-1; 7 bases are shared with TRBD2. Per germline, CDR1 LNHDA and CDR2 SQIVND (reference sequence). This CDR3 is built from 15 residues. The V segment lost 10 bases and the J segment 2 bases; nucleotides outside the gene matches: 11. In DNA, the CDR3 is TGTGCCACCGCCCCCCTAGCGGAACCCTACAATGAGCAGTTCTTC. This translates into CATAPLAEPYNEQFF. Together with reference TRBV19 and TRBJ2-1, the CDR3 gives the full variable domain: DGGITQSPKYLFRKEGQNVTLSCEQNLNHDAMYWYRQDPGQGLRLIYYSQIVNDFQKGDIAEGYSVSREKKESFPLTVTSAQKNPTAFYLCATAPLAEPYNEQFFGPGTRLTVL.

The chain is built from TRBV5-5 and TRBJ2-7; D is ambiguous. CDR1 is SGHKS and CDR2 is YYEKEE in the germline V gene (reference sequence). The V end was cut by 2 bases, the J end by 0 bases, with 6 bases between. This CDR3 has 13 amino acids. CDR3 sequence reads: CASSLETSYEQYF. Written as DNA, the CDR3 is TGTGCCAGCAGCTTAGAGACCTCCTACGAGCAGTACTTC.

V gene TRBV19 combines with J gene TRBJ1-5, with TRBD1 as a possible D gene (6 bases). CDR1 is LNHDA, CDR2 SQIVND, per germline (reference sequence). The CDR3 is made up of 13 amino acids. Between the trimmed V and J ends, which lost 6 bases and 4 bases, there was a span of 10 bases. CDR3: CASSRQDNQPQHF. As DNA, the CDR3 is TGTGCCAGTAGCAGACAGGATAATCAGCCCCAGCATTTT.

This chain joins TRBV28 and TRBJ2-2; tentatively, D is TRBD2 (7 bases). Per the germline V gene, CDR1 is MDHEN and CDR2 is SYDVKM. With 6 bases removed from V and 5 bases from J, the gap between germline ends came to 10 bases. This CDR3 contains 13 residues. The CDR3 sequence is CASRRGGTGELFF. Written as DNA, the CDR3 is TGTGCCAGCAGAAGGGGGGGGACCGGGGAGCTGTTTTTT.

CDR3: CATSDLATGLGTGELFF. The CDR3 DNA sequence: TGTGCCACCAGTGATTTGGCGACAGGGCTCGGCACCGGGGAGCTGTTTTTT. V is TRBV24-1 and J is TRBJ2-2, with TRBD1 matching over 7 bases. The CDR3 contains 17 residues. CDR1 KGHDR and CDR2 SFDVKD come from the germline V gene. V lost 0 bases to trimming and J lost 4 bases; unmatched junction nucleotides: 7.

This clone is termed medium-sized (0.01 to 0.1%). The V and J genes are TRBV5-1 and TRBJ2-7, with D unclear. CDR1 is SGHRS and CDR2 is YFSETQ in the germline V gene. This CDR3 is built from 14 residues. V was cut by 0 bases and J by 2 bases, with 9 bases left in between. The CDR3 reads CASSLVGTTYEQYF. Here the CDR3 DNA reads TGCGCCAGCAGCTTGGTGGGTACAACCTACGAGCAGTACTTC.

This sequence joins TRBV6-4 and TRBJ2-6; D is possibly TRBD1 (6 bases). Germline V gives CDR1 MRHNA, CDR2 SNTAGT. This CDR3 has 16 residues. Between the trimmed V and J ends, which lost 5 bases and 4 bases, there was a span of 15 bases. CDR3 nucleotide sequence: TGTGCCAGCAGTTTGCACAGGGCCGCCGGGGCCAACGTCCTGACTTTC. This encodes CASSLHRAAGANVLTF.

The V gene is TRBV19, the J gene TRBJ1-5, with no clear D. Germline CDR1 and CDR2: LNHDA and SQIVND (reference sequence). V dropped 7 bases and J dropped 0 bases, with 10 bases sitting between them. The CDR3 has 14 amino acids. The CDR3 sequence is CASTTLGSNQPQHF. The CDR3 DNA sequence: TGTGCCAGTACCACCTTGGGTAGCAATCAGCCCCAGCATTTT.

The V gene is TRBV7-2, the J gene TRBJ2-1, with 7 bases aligning to TRBD2. Germline CDR1 reads SGHTA; CDR2 reads FQGNSA. Trimming took 0 bases from V and 0 from J; bases not matched to a gene: 8. The CDR3 has 18 amino acids. The CDR3 DNA sequence: TGTGCCAGCAGCTTAGCGTCTAGCGGTCCCCTCTCCTACAATGAGCAGTTCTTC. Translated: CASSLASSGPLSYNEQFF.

The V and J genes are TRBV28 and TRBJ1-5; tentative D call: TRBD1 (5 bases). With 7 bases removed from V and 6 bases from J, the gap between germline ends came to 16 bases. Germline loops: CDR1 MDHEN, CDR2 SYDVKM. The CDR3 is 14 amino acids. This chain's CDR3 is CASKGGGGVQPQHF. The CDR3 DNA reads as TGTGCCAGCAAAGGCGGGGGAGGGGTTCAGCCCCAGCATTTT.

The CDR3 reads CASSLTSGSRDTQYF. The CDR3, as DNA: TGTGCCAGCAGCTTAACTAGCGGGAGTCGGGATACGCAGTATTTT. The J gene is TRBJ2-3, the V gene TRBV7-6; the match to TRBD2 covers 11 bases. From germline, CDR1 is SGHVS and CDR2 FNYEAQ. V trimming: 2 bases; J trimming: 6 bases; junction bases outside the gene matches: 4. This CDR3 is built from 15 residues.

J is TRBJ2-7 and V is TRBV18, with TRBD2 identical over 11 bases. J lost 5 bases, V lost 3 bases, and 6 bases had no gene match. This CDR3 has 15 residues. The germline V gene encodes CDR1 KGHSH and CDR2 LQKENI. CDR3 DNA: TGTGCCAGCTCACCTGCTAGCGGGAGGCCCCACGAGCAGTACTTC. Residues: CASSPASGRPHEQYF.

This clone was recorded a few times. The J gene is TRBJ1-5, the V gene TRBV2; no clear D gene. Germline values: CDR1 SNHLY, CDR2 FYNNEI. There are 12 residues in the CDR3. With 4 bases removed from V and 6 bases from J, the gap between germline ends came to 7 bases. CDR3 nucleotides: TGTGCCAGCAGTGTGGGCAGTCAGCCCCAGCATTTT. This sequence encodes CASSVGSQPQHF.

This rearrangement joins TRBV7-7 to TRBJ2-2, with D tentatively TRBD2 (6 bases). CDR3 length: 14 amino acids. Germline V gene lookup returns CDR1 SSHAT and CDR2 FNYEAQ (reference sequence). The CDR3: CASGLRDVGGELFF. CDR3 nucleotides: TGTGCTAGCGGACTAAGGGATGTCGGAGGGGAGCTGTTTTTT.

The CDR3 reads CASSTLAGGPTDTQYF. The CDR3 nucleotides read TGTGCCAGCAGCACCTTAGCGGGAGGGCCGACAGATACGCAGTATTTT. The V gene is TRBV3-1 (or the pseudogene TRBV3-2), the J gene TRBJ2-3, with 11 bases matching TRBD2. V shed 5 bases, J shed 3 bases, and the junction held 7 bases outside the gene matches. CDR1 is LGHDT and CDR2 is YNNKEL in the germline V gene (reference sequence). This CDR3 spans 16 amino acids.

This chain connects TRBV6-1 to TRBJ1-5; D remains ambiguous. Germline assignment: CDR1 MNHNS and CDR2 SASEGT. V shed 3 bases and J shed 4 bases, with 7 bases lying between them. The CDR3 totals 13 residues. The CDR3 reads CASSETFNQPQHF. As DNA, the CDR3 is TGTGCCAGCAGTGAGACATTTAATCAGCCCCAGCATTTT.

The genes are TRBV6-5 and TRBJ2-1; D remains unclear. Trimming took off 7 bases at V and 5 bases at J, with 15 bases between the two ends. Germline loops: CDR1 MNHEY, CDR2 SVGAGI. The CDR3 runs 14 residues. For the CDR3, the DNA is TGTGCCAGCACCCCACCCCAAAGTAACAATGAGCAGTTCTTC. It encodes CASTPPQSNNEQFF.

This clone was recorded once. This chain links TRBV7-2 with TRBJ2-7; TRBD1 or TRBD2 may be the D gene (5 bases each). CDR1 is SGHTA and CDR2 is FQGNSA in the germline V gene. This CDR3 is built from 15 residues. V was clipped by 0 bases and J by 9 bases, with 18 bases between them. CDR3 sequence reads: CASSLAQYDPRGQYF. The CDR3 DNA is TGTGCCAGCAGCTTAGCGCAATATGACCCGAGGGGGCAGTACTTC. The full variable domain, completed using reference TRBV7-2 and TRBJ2-7, is GAGVSQSPSNKVTEKGKDVELRCDPISGHTALYWYRQSLGQGLEFLIYFQGNSAPDKSGLPSDRFSAERTGGSVSTLTIQRTQQEDSAVYLCASSLAQYDPRGQYFGPGTRLTVT.

The chain joins TRBV12-3 or TRBV12-4 to TRBJ2-7; the D is unclear. This CDR3 is 11 amino acids long. V lost 4 bases, J lost 6 bases, and 7 bases lay in between. The CDR3 DNA sequence: TGTGCCAGCAGTTCACTAACCGAGCAGTACTTC. Translating gives CASSSLTEQYF.

The V and J genes are TRBV2 and TRBJ1-4, with D uncertain. V lost 5 bases and J 4 bases, leaving 11 bases between the germline ends. The CDR3 sequence is 14 residues long. Germline V gene data show CDR1 as SNHLY and CDR2 as FYNNEI. CDR3 sequence reads: CASSRSGVNEKLFF. The CDR3 DNA reads TGTGCCAGCAGTAGATCCGGGGTTAATGAAAAACTGTTTTTT.

V is TRBV7-9 and J is TRBJ1-2; 8 bases match TRBD1. The germline V gene has CDR1 SEHNR and CDR2 FQNEAQ (reference sequence). The V segment lost 0 bases and the J segment 10 bases; nucleotides outside the gene matches: 4. This CDR3 is 13 amino acids long. CDR3 sequence (DNA): TGTGCCAGCAGCTTAGCGGCAGGGGGCTTCTACACCTTC. Translation: CASSLAAGGFYTF.

The gene calls are TRBV19 and TRBJ2-7; perhaps TRBD1 as D (6 bases). CDR1 and CDR2 from the germline V gene are LNHDA and SQIVND (reference sequence). V was cut by 5 bases and J by 1 base, with 9 bases left in between. The CDR3 extends over 13 amino acids. The CDR3 DNA reads TGTGCCAGTAGTCCGGACAGATCCTACGAGCAGTACTTC. It encodes CASSPDRSYEQYF.